The clone carrying this TCR beta chain occurred once. Its matching antigen is unknown. The CDR3 has 18 residues. The V segment lost 1 base and the J segment 7 bases; nucleotides outside the gene matches: 19. Germline-derived CDR1 and CDR2 are SGHRS and YFSETQ. These data come from a study of cytomegalovirus exposure and HLA in healthy donors. Study in general: An early release of data contained about 85 million unique TCRs, which came from HLA-typed donors. Whole-study findings and limits: The analysis excluded some indistinguishable V segments, including TRBV6-2 and TRBV6-3. A later analysis linked a missense DCLRE1C variant to TCR beta V- and J-gene trimming. Most of the TCR beta V segments (in an earlier analysis) were productive either about 87% or about 30% of the time.

PCR involved 60 Vbeta and 13 Jbeta primers. The table came from immunoSEQ multiplex PCR; TCRdb's copy has only in-frame clones and leaves some out. The sample carries roughly 180,000 clones, 70% to 90% recorded once. This TCR came from a man between 18 and 29 years old in good health and CMV-seropositive. The sequencing sample was made of PBMCs. The chain combines TRBV5-1 with TRBJ2-7; 8 positions agree with TRBD2. DNA for the CDR3: TGCGCCAGCAGCTTGCGGGGGGGGACGGCGGGGGGAGTGAGAGAGCAGTACTTC. This translates into CASSLRGGTAGGVREQYF.